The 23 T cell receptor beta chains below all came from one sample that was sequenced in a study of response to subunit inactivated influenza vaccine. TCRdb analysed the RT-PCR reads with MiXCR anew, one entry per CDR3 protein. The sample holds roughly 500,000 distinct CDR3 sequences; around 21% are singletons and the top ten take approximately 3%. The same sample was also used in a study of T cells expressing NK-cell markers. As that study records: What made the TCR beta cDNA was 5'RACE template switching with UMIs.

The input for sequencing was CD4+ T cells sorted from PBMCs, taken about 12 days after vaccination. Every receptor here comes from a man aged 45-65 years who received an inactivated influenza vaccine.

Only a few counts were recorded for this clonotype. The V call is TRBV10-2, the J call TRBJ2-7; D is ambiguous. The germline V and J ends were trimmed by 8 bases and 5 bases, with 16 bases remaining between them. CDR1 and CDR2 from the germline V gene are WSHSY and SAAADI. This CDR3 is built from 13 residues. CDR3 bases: TGCGCCAGCCGAGACCCAGGAGACGACGAGCAGTACTTC. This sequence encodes CASRDPGDDEQYF.

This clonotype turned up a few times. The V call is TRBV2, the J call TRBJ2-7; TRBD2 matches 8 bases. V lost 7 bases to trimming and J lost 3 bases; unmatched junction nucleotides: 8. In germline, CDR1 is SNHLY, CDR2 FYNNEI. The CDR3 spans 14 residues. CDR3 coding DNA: TGTGCCAGCACGGGGGGGAGGGGAGGCTACGAGCAGTACTTC. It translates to CASTGGRGGYEQYF.

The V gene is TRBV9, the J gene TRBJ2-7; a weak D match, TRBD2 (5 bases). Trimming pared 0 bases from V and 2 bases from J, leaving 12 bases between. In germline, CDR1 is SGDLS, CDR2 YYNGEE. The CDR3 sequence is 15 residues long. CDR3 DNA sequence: TGTGCCAGCAGCGTAGATCCGGGATCCACCTACGAGCAGTACTTC. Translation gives CASSVDPGSTYEQYF.

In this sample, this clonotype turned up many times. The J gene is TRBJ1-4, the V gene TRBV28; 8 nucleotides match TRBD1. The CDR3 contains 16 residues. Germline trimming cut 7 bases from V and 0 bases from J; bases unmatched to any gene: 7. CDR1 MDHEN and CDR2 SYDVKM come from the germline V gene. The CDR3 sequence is CASKGQELTTNEKLFF. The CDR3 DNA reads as TGTGCCAGCAAGGGACAGGAATTAACAACTAATGAAAAACTGTTTTTT. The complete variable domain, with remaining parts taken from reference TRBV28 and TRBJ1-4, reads DVKVTQSSRYLVKRTGEKVFLECVQDMDHENMFWYRQDPGLGLRLIYFSYDVKMKEKGDIPEGYSVSREKKERFSLILESASTNQTSMYLCASKGQELTTNEKLFFGSGTQLSVL.

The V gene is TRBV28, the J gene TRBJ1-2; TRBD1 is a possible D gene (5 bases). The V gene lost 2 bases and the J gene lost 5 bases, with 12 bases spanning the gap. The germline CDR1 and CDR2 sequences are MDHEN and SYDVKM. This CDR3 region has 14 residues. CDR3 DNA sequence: TGTGCCAGCAGTTTAAGCAGGGCGGCATATGGCTACACCTTC. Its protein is CASSLSRAAYGYTF.

The CDR3, as DNA: TGTGCCAGCAGCGTAACAGGGGTCAGGGGCACCGGGGAGCTGTTTTTT. As protein: CASSVTGVRGTGELFF. The genes are TRBV9 and TRBJ2-2; 7 nucleotides agree with TRBD1. The V gene end was trimmed by 1 base and the J gene end by 4 bases; junction bases not matched to a gene: 7. The CDR3 totals 16 residues. Germline V gene sequence: CDR1 SGDLS, CDR2 YYNGEE. The variable domain in full, completed from reference TRBV9 and TRBJ2-2, reads DSGVTQTPKHLITATGQRVTLRCSPRSGDLSVYWYQQSLDQGLQFLIQYYNGEERAKGNILERFSAQQFPDLHSELNLSSLELGDSALYFCASSVTGVRGTGELFFGEGSRLTVL.

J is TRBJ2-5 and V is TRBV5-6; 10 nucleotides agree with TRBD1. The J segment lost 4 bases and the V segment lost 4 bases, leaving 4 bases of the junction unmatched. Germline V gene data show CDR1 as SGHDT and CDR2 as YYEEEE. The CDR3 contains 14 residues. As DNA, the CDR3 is TGTGCCAGCAGCGGAGACAGGGGGCGAGAGACCCAGTACTTC. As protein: CASSGDRGRETQYF.

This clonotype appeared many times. CDR3 protein: CASSLSGLSAPQGYEQYF. CDR3 nucleotides: TGTGCCAGCAGTTTATCCGGTTTGTCAGCCCCTCAGGGGTACGAGCAGTACTTC. This chain joins TRBV28 and TRBJ2-7, with a possible D match to TRBD1 (6 bases). Deletions cut 1 base from V and 4 bases from J, with 23 bases between. The CDR3 is 18 residues long. The V gene's germline CDR1 is MDHEN and CDR2 SYDVKM.

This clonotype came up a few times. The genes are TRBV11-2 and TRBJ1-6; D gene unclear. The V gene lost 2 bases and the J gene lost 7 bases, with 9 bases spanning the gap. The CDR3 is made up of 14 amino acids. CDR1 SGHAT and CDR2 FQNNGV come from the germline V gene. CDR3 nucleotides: TGTGCCAGCAGCTTATATGACATGAATTCACCCCTCCACTTT. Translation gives CASSLYDMNSPLHF.

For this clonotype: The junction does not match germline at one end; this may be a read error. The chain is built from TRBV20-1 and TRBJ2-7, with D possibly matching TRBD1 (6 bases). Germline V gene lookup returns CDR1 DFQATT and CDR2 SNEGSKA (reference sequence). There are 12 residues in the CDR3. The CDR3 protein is CSVPGHRYEQCF. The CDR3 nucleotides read TGCAGTGTCCCGGGACACCGCTACGAGCAGTGCTTC.

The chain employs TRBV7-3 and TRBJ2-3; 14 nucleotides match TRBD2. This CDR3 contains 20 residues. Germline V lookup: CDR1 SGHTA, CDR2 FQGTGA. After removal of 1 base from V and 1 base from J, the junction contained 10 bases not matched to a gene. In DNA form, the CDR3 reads TGTGCCAGCAGCTTAATCCCCTCCCCGGGACTAGCGGGGGGCACAGATACGCAGTATTTT. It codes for CASSLIPSPGLAGGTDTQYF.

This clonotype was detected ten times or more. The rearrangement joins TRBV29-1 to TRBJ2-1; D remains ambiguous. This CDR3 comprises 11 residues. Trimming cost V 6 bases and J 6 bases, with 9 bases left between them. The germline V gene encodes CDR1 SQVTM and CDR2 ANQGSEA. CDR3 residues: CSVPWGNEQFF. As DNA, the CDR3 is TGCAGCGTCCCGTGGGGCAATGAGCAGTTCTTC.

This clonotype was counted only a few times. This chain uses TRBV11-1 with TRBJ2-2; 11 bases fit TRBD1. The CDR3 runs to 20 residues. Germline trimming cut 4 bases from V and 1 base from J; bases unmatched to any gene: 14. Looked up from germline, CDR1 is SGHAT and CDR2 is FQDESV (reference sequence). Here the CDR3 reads CASSSPQDRGRLVNTGELFF. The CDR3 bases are TGTGCCAGCAGCTCCCCTCAGGACAGGGGGCGACTTGTGAACACCGGGGAGCTGTTTTTT.

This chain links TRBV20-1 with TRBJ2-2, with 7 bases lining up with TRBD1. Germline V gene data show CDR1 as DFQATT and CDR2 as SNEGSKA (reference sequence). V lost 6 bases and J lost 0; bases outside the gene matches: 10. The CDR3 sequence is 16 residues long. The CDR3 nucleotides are TGCAGTGCCAGGAAGGACAGGCTCTCGAACACCGGGGAGCTGTTTTTT. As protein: CSARKDRLSNTGELFF.

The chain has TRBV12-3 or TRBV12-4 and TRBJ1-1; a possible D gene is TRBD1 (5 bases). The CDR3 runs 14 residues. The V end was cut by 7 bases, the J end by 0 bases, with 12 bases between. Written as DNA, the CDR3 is TGTGCCAGCACCATAGCAGGGATGAACACTGAAGCTTTCTTT. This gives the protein CASTIAGMNTEAFF.

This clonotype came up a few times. CDR3 sequence reads: CSAIDRVSYNEQFF. DNA for the CDR3: TGCAGTGCTATCGACAGGGTCTCCTACAATGAGCAGTTCTTC. The J gene is TRBJ2-1, the V gene TRBV20-1; TRBD1 matches 7 bases. The V gene end was trimmed by 4 bases and the J gene end by 0 bases; junction bases not matched to a gene: 3. CDR1 is DFQATT and CDR2 is SNEGSKA in the germline V gene (reference sequence). CDR3 size: 14 residues.

The DNA of the CDR3 is TGTGCCAGCAGCCGATCCCTTCCAAGCTACGAGCAGTACTTC. This gives the protein CASSRSLPSYEQYF. V is TRBV6-2 or TRBV6-3 and J is TRBJ2-7; no clear D. V shed 6 bases and J shed 3 bases, with 15 bases lying between them. CDR3 length: 14 residues. From germline, CDR1 is MNHEY and CDR2 SVGEGT.

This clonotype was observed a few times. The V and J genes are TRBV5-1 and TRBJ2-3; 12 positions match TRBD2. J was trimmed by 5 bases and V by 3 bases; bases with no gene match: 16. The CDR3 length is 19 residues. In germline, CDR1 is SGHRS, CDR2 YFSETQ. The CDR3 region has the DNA TGCGCCAGCAGCTCCGGACTAGCGGGGCTCCACCAGCGAGGAGATACGCAGTATTTT. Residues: CASSSGLAGLHQRGDTQYF.

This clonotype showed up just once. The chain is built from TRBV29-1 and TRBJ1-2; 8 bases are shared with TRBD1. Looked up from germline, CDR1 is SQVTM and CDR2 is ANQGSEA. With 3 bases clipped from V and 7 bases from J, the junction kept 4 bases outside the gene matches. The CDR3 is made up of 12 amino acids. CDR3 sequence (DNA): TGCAGCGTTGATGGACAGGGTCTTGGCTACACCTTC. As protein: CSVDGQGLGYTF.

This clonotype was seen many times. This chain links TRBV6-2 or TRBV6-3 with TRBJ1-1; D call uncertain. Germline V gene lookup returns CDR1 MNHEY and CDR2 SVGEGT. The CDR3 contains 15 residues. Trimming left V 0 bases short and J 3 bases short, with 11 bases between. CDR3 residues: CASSYSTRLHTEAFF. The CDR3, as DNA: TGTGCCAGCAGTTACTCGACGAGACTGCACACTGAAGCTTTCTTT.

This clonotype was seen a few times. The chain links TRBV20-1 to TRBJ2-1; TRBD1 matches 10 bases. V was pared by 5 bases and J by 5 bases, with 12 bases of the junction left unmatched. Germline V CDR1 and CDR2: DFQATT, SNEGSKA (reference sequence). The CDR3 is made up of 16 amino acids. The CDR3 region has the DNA TGCAGTGCTCGACGAGCCGGGACAGGGGCACACAATGAGCAGTTCTTC. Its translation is CSARRAGTGAHNEQFF.

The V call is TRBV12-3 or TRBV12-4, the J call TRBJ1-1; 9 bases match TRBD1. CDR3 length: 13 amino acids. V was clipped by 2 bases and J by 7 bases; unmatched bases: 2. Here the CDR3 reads CASSLMGQGEAFF. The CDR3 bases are TGTGCCAGCAGTTTAATGGGACAGGGTGAAGCTTTCTTT.

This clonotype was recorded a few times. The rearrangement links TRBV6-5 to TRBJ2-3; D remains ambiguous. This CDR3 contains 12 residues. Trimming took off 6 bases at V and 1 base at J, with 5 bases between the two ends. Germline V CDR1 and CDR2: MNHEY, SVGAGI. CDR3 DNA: TGTGCCAGCAGGCGTGGCACAGATACGCAGTATTTT. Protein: CASRRGTDTQYF.